These T cell receptor beta chains were read from a single sample in a study of healthy donors' naive CD4 and CD8 T cells. In TCRdb, the reads were re-called with MiXCR into one record per CDR3 protein. The repertoire consists of about 180,000 distinct CDR3 sequences, with around 70% occurring once and the leading ten covering roughly 2.3%. Sequencing was carried out using naive CD4+ and CD8+ T cells sorted from blood, pooled from several donors. The receptors derive from a pool of human donors in good health; the sample pools cells from several healthy donors. Each CDR3 is given without its conserved first and last residue.

v_gene: TRBV11-1; CDR3aa: ASSHVSEHAYNEQF
v_gene: TRBV6-6; CDR3aa: ASTDRGGETQY
v_gene: TRBV5-1; CDR3aa: ASSFSGQEYGYT
v_gene: TRBV7-2; CDR3aa: ASSLAGTGNTIY
v_gene: TRBV15; CDR3aa: ATSREGPSFRPLH
v_gene: TRBV7-2; CDR3aa: ASSLALGQHNYGYT
v_gene: TRBV6-6; CDR3aa: ASSYSITEAF
v_gene: TRBV6-2/TRBV6-3; CDR3aa: ASTQRTISNTGELF
v_gene: TRBV6-6; CDR3aa: ASSRLPPGTGGGSSYEQY
v_gene: TRBV29-1; CDR3aa: SVELIEGVLGETQY
v_gene: TRBV6-5; CDR3aa: ASRGNSNQPQH
v_gene: TRBV29-1; CDR3aa: SVYRDSSYEQY
v_gene: TRBV6-5; CDR3aa: ASSYGSYGYT
v_gene: TRBV6-1; CDR3aa: AIGRRGAPGDTQY
v_gene: TRBV12-3/TRBV12-4; CDR3aa: ASSRQGAIYGYT
v_gene: TRBV29-1; CDR3aa: SVEGREEGYEQY
v_gene: TRBV14; CDR3aa: ASSHPQSNYEQY
v_gene: TRBV5-1; CDR3aa: ASRQLQGDRETQY
v_gene: TRBV19; CDR3aa: ASSSGQGVSSNQPQH
v_gene: TRBV20-1; CDR3aa: SQQLAGLDTQY
v_gene: TRBV13; CDR3aa: ASSLFRRSLDGYT
v_gene: TRBV13; CDR3aa: ASSLGGQSIEAF
v_gene: TRBV6-5; CDR3aa: ASNPGLAGDTEQY
v_gene: TRBV19; CDR3aa: ASSSGDRFTDTQY
v_gene: TRBV29-1; CDR3aa: SVVGSAYEQY
v_gene: TRBV18; CDR3aa: ASSPGEYEQY
v_gene: TRBV29-1; CDR3aa: SVEFRERVDTQY
v_gene: TRBV30; CDR3aa: AWSAGQGWNSPLH
v_gene: TRBV6-6; CDR3aa: ASSKDYNEQF
v_gene: TRBV7-8; CDR3aa: ASSLSLQPQH
v_gene: TRBV6-5; CDR3aa: ASSSTVGGYT
v_gene: TRBV12-3/TRBV12-4; CDR3aa: ASSLGKTYEQY
v_gene: TRBV11-3; CDR3aa: ASSLGRNSPLH
v_gene: TRBV7-9; CDR3aa: ASSSTSANEQF
v_gene: TRBV5-1; CDR3aa: ASSLGDSSPETQY
v_gene: TRBV6-1; CDR3aa: ASSGDRGPAGYTEAF
v_gene: TRBV19; CDR3aa: ASSIRTQGATEAF
v_gene: TRBV27; CDR3aa: ASSFLGRMNTEAF
v_gene: TRBV29-1; CDR3aa: SVRDRDRDEQY
v_gene: TRBV29-1; CDR3aa: SVGPGQGMNTEAF
v_gene: TRBV19; CDR3aa: ASRGGTGDDEQF
v_gene: TRBV29-1; CDR3aa: SVGKGSGVETQY
v_gene: TRBV29-1; CDR3aa: SVESGTDTQY
v_gene: TRBV19; CDR3aa: ASSISWDRVHQPQH
v_gene: TRBV5-1; CDR3aa: ASSLDRGDTEAF
v_gene: TRBV19; CDR3aa: ASSIDREGYSNQPQH
v_gene: TRBV18; CDR3aa: ASSPEDEQF
v_gene: TRBV5-1; CDR3aa: ASSLWGDRVGTEAF
v_gene: TRBV20-1; CDR3aa: SAGTGKVDEQY
v_gene: TRBV27; CDR3aa: ASSFLFSFLRDRSRRAQAF
v_gene: TRBV6-2/TRBV6-3; CDR3aa: ASSYSPGTGGYT
v_gene: TRBV5-5; CDR3aa: ASTPDEGLYEQY